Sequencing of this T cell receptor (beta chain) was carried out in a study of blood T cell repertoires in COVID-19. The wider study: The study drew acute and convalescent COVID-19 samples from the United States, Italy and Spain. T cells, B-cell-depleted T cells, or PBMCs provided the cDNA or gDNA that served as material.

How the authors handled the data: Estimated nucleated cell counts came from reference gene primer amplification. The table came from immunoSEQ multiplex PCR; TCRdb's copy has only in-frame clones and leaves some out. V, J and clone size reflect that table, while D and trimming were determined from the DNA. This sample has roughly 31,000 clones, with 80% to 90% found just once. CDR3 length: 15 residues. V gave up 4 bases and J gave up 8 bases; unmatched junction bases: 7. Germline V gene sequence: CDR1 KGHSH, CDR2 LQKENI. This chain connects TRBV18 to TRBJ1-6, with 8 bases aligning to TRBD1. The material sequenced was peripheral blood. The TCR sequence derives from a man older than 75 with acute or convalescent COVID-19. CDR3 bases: TGTGCCAGCTCACAAACAGGGGGTTTTGATTCACCCCTCCACTTT. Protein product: CASSQTGGFDSPLHF.